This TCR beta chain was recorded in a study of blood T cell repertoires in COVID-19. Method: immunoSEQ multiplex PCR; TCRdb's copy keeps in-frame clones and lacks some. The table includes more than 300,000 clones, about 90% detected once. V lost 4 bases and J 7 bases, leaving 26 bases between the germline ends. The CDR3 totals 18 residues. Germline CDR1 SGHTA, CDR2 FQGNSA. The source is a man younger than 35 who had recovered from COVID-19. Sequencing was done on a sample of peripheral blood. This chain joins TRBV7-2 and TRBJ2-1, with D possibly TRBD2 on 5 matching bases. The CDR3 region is CASSSTPIRAVTENEQFF. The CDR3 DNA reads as TGTGCCAGCAGCTCCACTCCCATTCGAGCGGTCACGGAGAATGAGCAGTTCTTC.